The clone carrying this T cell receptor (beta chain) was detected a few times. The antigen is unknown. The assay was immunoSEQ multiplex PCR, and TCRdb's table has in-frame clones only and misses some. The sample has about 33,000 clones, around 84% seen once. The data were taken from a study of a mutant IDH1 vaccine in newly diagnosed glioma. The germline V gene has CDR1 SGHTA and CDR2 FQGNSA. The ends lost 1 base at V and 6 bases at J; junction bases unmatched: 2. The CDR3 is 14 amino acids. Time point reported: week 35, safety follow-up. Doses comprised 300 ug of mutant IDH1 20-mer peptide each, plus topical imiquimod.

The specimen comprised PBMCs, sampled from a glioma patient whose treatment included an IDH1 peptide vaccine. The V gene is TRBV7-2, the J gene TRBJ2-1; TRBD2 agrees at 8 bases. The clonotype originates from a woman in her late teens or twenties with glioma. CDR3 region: CASSLGGRFNEQFF. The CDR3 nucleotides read TGTGCCAGCAGCTTAGGCGGGAGGTTCAATGAGCAGTTCTTC.